Listed below are T cell receptor beta chains from one sample, sequenced in a study of CD8+ T cells in alopecia areata. The method was immunoSEQ multiplex PCR; TCRdb's version includes in-frame clones alone and lacks a portion of them. Here the sample spans some 110,000 clones, roughly 55% being singletons. Material: CD8+ T cells sorted from blood, obtained at week 24, from a patient treated with tofacitinib. The receptors originated from a human donor with alopecia areata. Both conserved end residues are trimmed from each CDR3. Fields, in order: J gene, V gene, CDR3 protein.

J: TRBJ1-5; V: TRBV27; CDR3: ASRLGGSNQPQH
J: TRBJ2-1; V: TRBV27; CDR3: ASSETAGGHSNEQF
J: TRBJ2-2; V: TRBV9; CDR3: ASSPQGGPNTGELF
J: TRBJ2-7; V: TRBV14; CDR3: ASSVGPTYEQY
J: TRBJ2-3; V: TRBV7-6; CDR3: ASSFSRTDTQY
J: TRBJ2-3; V: TRBV15; CDR3: ATSRAGGATDTQY
J: TRBJ2-7; V: TRBV27; CDR3: ASSVGTGGHEQY
J: TRBJ1-1; V: TRBV7-9; CDR3: ASSLRQLMNTEAF
J: TRBJ2-2; V: TRBV6-5; CDR3: ASSGTNTGELF
J: TRBJ2-5; V: TRBV19; CDR3: ASSYYGAQETQY
J: TRBJ1-1; V: TRBV27; CDR3: ASRLRGGEAF
J: TRBJ2-5; V: TRBV30; CDR3: AWSFLGGTQY
J: TRBJ1-5; V: TRBV5-1; CDR3: ATPACAQPQH
J: TRBJ2-7; V: TRBV10-3; CDR3: AINPGLDYEQY
J: TRBJ2-3; V: TRBV6-5; CDR3: ASSYSRPSEADTQY